These T cell receptor beta chains were read from a single sample in a study of regulatory T cells in long-lasting Graves disease. Using its own MiXCR run on the multiplex PCR reads, TCRdb lists one record per CDR3 protein. Here the sample spans a few hundred thousand distinct CDR3 sequences, 20% to 25% being singletons. The material was peripheral blood mononuclear cells (PBMCs), obtained when the disease was refractory, from a patient treated with antithyroid drugs. Receptors were obtained from a female donor with Graves disease. The CDR3 runs from the conserved cysteine through the conserved F or W. Clone sizes are given selectively: once, few, many, or a class where the clone is expanded.

TRBV6-1 many CASSASGQTGELFF
TRBV7-3 . CASSFFGGAADTQYF
TRBV5-1 many CASSGRTDPYEQYF
TRBV24-1 many CATSDRGAYQPQHF
TRBV5-6 many CASSSDNIYTF
TRBV20-1 . CSAIGGLSSRAGGANVLTF
TRBV2 many CASSEAWGVNTEAFF
TRBV12-3/TRBV12-4 many CASSLDLPSEKLFF
TRBV12-3/TRBV12-4 many CASSKGRSQHF
TRBV12-5 many CASGLPSGQTEKLFF
TRBV4-3 few CASSQISFGGAVYEQYF
TRBV28 many CASSSRDRRETQYF
TRBV6-2/TRBV6-3 . CASSYSLFNGVTGELFF
TRBV30 few CAWRRGAYEQYF
TRBV2 many CASSVQGVSTEAFF
TRBV12-3/TRBV12-4 many CASSFRQGGNTGELFF
TRBV19 . CASSYPDSYGYTF
TRBV11-2 many CASSQGQGGGYTF
TRBV12-3/TRBV12-4 few CASSFRPEGTEAFF
TRBV13 . CAGSEGADTEAFF
TRBV5-6 many CASSFRTSLETQYF
TRBV19 few CASRGPSGINYEQYF
TRBV19 few CASRQGVGTEAFF
TRBV6-2/TRBV6-3 many CASSYLGTEAFF
TRBV10-3 . CAISDSGREHEQYF
TRBV11-2 . CASRKLSGSSYNEQFF
TRBV27 many CASSTSEVPGHQETQYF
TRBV7-9 . CASSPPGDSGIETQYF
TRBV3-1 few CASSQVMDTEAFF
TRBV2 many CASSQTGAQTQYF
TRBV6-2/TRBV6-3 . CAAGPSTDTQYF
TRBV4-1 few CASSKEGGLGTASSYEQYF
TRBV28 many CASSTWTGDETQYF
TRBV2 many CASSEVQVNQPQHF
TRBV20-1 . CSASRDPALAGEAQYF
TRBV6-1 many CASSRQGVLYGYTF
TRBV6-6 . CASSYSVSNEEPLHF
TRBV27 many CASSFGGGEALLF
TRBV28 many CASSSAGETQYF
TRBV6-1 . CASSGGQETQYF
TRBV7-2 many CASSFPGGTGDSPTREQYF
TRBV28 many CASSEQGARYGYTF
TRBV11-2 . CASSLVQGAPADTQYF